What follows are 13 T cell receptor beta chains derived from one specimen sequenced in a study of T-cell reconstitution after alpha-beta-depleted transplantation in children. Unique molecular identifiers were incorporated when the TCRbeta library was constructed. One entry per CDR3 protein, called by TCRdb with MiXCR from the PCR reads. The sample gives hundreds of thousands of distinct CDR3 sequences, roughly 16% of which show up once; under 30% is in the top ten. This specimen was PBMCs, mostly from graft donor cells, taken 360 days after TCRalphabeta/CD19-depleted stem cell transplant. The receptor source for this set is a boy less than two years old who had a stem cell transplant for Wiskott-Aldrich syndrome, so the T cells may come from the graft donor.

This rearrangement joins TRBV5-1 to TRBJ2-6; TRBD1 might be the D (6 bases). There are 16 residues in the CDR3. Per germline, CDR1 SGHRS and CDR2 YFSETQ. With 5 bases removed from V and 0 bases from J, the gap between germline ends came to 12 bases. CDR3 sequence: CASRQGRDSGANVLTF. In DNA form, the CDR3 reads TGCGCCAGCAGACAGGGAAGGGACTCTGGGGCCAACGTCCTGACTTTC.

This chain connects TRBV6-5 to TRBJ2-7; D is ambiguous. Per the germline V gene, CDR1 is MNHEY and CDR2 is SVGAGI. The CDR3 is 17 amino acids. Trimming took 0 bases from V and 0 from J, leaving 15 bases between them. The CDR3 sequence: CASSYSGTSKSSYEQYF. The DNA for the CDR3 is TGTGCCAGCAGTTACTCTGGTACGTCCAAAAGCTCCTACGAGCAGTACTTC.

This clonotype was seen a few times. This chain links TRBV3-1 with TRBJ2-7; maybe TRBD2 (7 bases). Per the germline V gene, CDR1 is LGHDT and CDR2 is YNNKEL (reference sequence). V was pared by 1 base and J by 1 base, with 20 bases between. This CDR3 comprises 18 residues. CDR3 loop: CASSQAWGKKGGSYEQYF. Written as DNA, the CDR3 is TGTGCCAGCAGCCAAGCCTGGGGAAAAAAGGGGGGGTCCTACGAGCAGTACTTC.

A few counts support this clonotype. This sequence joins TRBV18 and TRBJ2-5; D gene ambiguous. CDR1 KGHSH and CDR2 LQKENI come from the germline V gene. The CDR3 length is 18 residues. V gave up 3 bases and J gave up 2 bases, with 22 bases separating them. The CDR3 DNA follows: TGTGCCAGCTCACCTCTATCGTCGCTAGGAGTCCCTCAAGAGACCCAGTACTTC. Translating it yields CASSPLSSLGVPQETQYF.

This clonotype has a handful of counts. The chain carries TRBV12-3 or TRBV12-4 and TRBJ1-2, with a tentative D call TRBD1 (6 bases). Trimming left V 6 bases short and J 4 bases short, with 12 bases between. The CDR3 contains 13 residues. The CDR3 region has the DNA TGTGCCAGCAGAAACAGGGAATCCTATGGCTACACCTTC. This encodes CASRNRESYGYTF.

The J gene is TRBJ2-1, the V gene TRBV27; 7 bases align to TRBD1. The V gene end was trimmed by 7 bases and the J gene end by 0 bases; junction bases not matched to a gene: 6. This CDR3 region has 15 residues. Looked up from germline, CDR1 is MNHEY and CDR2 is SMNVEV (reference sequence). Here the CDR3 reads CASTSTGSSYNEQFF. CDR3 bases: TGTGCCAGCACCTCGACAGGGAGCTCCTACAATGAGCAGTTCTTC.

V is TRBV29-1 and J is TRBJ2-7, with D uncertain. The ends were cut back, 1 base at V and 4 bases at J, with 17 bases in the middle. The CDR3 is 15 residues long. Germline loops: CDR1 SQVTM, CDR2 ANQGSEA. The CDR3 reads CSVEGIPGQPYEQYF. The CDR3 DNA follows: TGCAGCGTTGAAGGGATTCCGGGCCAACCTTACGAGCAGTACTTC.

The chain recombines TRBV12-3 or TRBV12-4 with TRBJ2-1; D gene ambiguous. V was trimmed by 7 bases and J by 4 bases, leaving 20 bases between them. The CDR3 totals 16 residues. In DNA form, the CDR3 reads TGTGCCAGCAAAAATAACGCCCCGGAGCGTTACAATGAGCAGTTCTTC. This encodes CASKNNAPERYNEQFF.

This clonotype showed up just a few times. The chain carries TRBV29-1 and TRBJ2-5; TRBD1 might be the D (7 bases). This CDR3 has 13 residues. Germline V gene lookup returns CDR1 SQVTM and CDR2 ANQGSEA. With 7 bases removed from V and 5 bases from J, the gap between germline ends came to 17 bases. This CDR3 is CSAPTAGGETQYF. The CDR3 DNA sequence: TGCAGCGCTCCGACAGCAGGGGGGGAGACCCAGTACTTC.

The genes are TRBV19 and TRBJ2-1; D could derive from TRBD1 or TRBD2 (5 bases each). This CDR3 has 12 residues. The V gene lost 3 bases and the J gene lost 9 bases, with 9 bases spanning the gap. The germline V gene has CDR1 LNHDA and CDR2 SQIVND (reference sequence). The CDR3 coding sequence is TGTGCCAGTAGTATCCCCGGGGCTGAGCAGTTCTTC. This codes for CASSIPGAEQFF.

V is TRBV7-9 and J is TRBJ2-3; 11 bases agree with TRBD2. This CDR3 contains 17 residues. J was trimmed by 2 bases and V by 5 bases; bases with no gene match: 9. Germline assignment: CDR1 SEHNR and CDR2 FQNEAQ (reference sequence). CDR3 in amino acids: CASSRTSGRYPTDTQYF. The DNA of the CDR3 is TGTGCCAGCAGCCGGACTAGCGGGCGCTACCCCACAGATACGCAGTATTTT. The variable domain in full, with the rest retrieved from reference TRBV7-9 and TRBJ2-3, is DTGVSQNPRHKITKRGQNVTFRCDPISEHNRLYWYRQTLGQGPEFLTYFQNEAQLEKSRLLSDRFSAERPKGSFSTLEIQRTEQGDSAMYLCASSRTSGRYPTDTQYFGPGTRLTVL.

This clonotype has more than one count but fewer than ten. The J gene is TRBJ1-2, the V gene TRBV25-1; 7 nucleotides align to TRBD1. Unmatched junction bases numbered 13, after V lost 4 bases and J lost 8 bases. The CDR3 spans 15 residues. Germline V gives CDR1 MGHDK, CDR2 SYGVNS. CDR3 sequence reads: CASSGQGGMRGGYTF. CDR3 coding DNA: TGTGCCAGCAGTGGACAGGGTGGAATGCGAGGCGGCTACACCTTC.

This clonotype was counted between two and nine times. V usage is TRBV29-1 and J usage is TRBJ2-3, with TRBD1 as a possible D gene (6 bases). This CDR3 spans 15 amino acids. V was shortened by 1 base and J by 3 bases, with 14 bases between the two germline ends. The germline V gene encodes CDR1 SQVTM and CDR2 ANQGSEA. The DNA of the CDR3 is TGCAGCGTTGAAGTTCTCAGGGGAATAACAGATACGCAGTATTTT. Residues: CSVEVLRGITDTQYF.